The entry below gives a single T cell receptor beta chain sequence along with its context. The data were obtained in a study of blood T cell repertoires in COVID-19. V lost 5 bases and J 0 bases, leaving 11 bases between the germline ends. The CDR3 spans 15 residues. Germline-derived CDR1 and CDR2 are MRHNA and SNTAGT. In the authors' workflow: Reference gene primers were amplified, and this amplification served to estimate nucleated cell counts. Here immunoSEQ multiplex PCR was the method, and the copy in TCRdb shows in-frame clones only, minus some. The D gene and trimming were derived from the DNA, and the V and J assignments and clone size from that table. The profile shows around 300,000 clones, 85% to 90% of them singletons.

The clonotype comes from a middle-aged woman with acute or convalescent COVID-19. This chain uses TRBV6-4 with TRBJ2-1, with a possible D match to TRBD2 (5 bases). The sample comprised peripheral blood. In DNA, the CDR3 is TGTGCCAGCAGTATAGCGCCGAGCTCCTACAATGAGCAGTTCTTC. It encodes CASSIAPSSYNEQFF.